The sequence of this T cell receptor (beta chain) was determined in a study of blood T cell repertoires in COVID-19. As regards this clone: One end of the junction does not line up with germline, which may come from a read error.

The repertoire was sequenced with immunoSEQ multiplex PCR; TCRdb's copy has only in-frame clones and lacks some. The table lists fewer than 350,000 clones, roughly 85% of them singletons. This CDR3 region has 18 residues. Germline V CDR1 and CDR2: SSHAT, FNYEAQ (reference sequence). Participants' own reports of clinical history determined their cohort assignment. The rearrangement joins TRBV7-7 to TRBJ2-3; D is possibly TRBD2 (5 bases). This sequence was found in a woman in her 30s who had been exposed to COVID-19. The sequenced sample was PBMCs or T cells enriched from blood (not recorded which). The CDR3 nucleotides are TGTGCTAGCAGCTTAGCCCTCCCGCGGGCGTATAGCACAGATACGCAGTATTTT. This encodes CASSLALPRAYSTDTQYF.